This T cell receptor beta chain was sequenced during a study of blood T cells in healthy people across ages. This clonotype appeared a few times. Germline CDR1 and CDR2: SGHRS and YFSETQ. V shed 4 bases and J 7 bases; nucleotides not matched to a gene: 6. This CDR3 comprises 14 residues. Primers used in a second PCR of roughly 7 to 11 cycles were a sample-barcoded 5' primer and a J-beta primer mix. Via MiXCR, TCRdb re-called the 5' RACE reads, giving one row per CDR3 protein. The sample holds around 1.5 million distinct CDR3 sequences, 59% seen once. V gene TRBV5-1 combines with J gene TRBJ2-1, with TRBD1 matching 9 bases. Specimen: blood. The TCR sequence derives from a man younger than 35 in good health. CDR3 protein: CASSRGTGWNEQFF. CDR3 coding DNA: TGCGCCAGCAGCCGGGGGACAGGGTGGAATGAGCAGTTCTTC.